This TCR beta chain was identified during a study of shared clonotypes between healthy human individuals. The split of CD4+ cells yielded CD45RA+ naive and CD45RA-negative memory subsets. Concerning this clone: Its antigen remains unidentified.

Sequencing used immunoSEQ multiplex PCR; TCRdb keeps in-frame clones, though not all of them. The repertoire holds about 2.3 million clones, roughly 90% seen once, with around 0.35% in the top ten. General study findings and limits: Richness estimates generally favored naive over memory subsets.

The V gene lost 6 bases and the J gene lost 4 bases, with 15 bases spanning the gap. Per the germline V gene, CDR1 is SNHLY and CDR2 is FYNNEI. CDR3 length equals 14 residues. Sequenced material: naive CD4+ T cells from PBMCs. Subset given: CD45RA+ positively selected. This sequence originates from a man between 18 and 35 years old in good health. Some clones in this sample may be carry-over from other donors' samples. This chain joins TRBV2 and TRBJ1-2; weak D call: TRBD1 (5 bases). The CDR3 reads CASRLRVLGYGYTF. DNA of the CDR3: TGTGCCAGCAGACTCAGGGTATTAGGCTATGGCTACACCTTC.